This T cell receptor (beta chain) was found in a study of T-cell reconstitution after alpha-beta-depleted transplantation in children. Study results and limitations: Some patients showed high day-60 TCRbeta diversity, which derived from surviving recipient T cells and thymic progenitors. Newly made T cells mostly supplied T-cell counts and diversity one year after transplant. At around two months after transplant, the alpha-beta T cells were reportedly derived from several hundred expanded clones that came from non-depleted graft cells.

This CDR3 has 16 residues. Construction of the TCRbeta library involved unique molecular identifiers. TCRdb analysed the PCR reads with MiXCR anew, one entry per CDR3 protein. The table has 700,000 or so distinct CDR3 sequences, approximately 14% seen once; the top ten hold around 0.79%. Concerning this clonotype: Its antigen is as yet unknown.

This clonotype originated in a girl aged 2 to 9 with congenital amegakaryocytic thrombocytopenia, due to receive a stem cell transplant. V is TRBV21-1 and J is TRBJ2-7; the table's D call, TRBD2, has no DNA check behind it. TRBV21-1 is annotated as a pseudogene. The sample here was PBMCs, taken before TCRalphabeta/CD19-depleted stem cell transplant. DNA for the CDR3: TGTGCCAGCAGTTACCAAGGGCGGGACTCCCCCAACGAGCAGTACTTC. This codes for CASSYQGRDSPNEQYF.